Each of the 22 T cell receptor beta chains below was sequenced from the same sample in a study of cytomegalovirus exposure and HLA in healthy donors. Amplification used 60 Vbeta primers and 13 Jbeta primers. Method: immunoSEQ multiplex PCR; TCRdb's copy keeps in-frame clones and lacks some. The sample has a few hundred thousand clones, around 81% seen once. The sample taken for sequencing was PBMCs. These receptors were obtained from a woman aged 50 to 65 in good health and CMV-seropositive.

This chain uses TRBV7-2 with TRBJ1-2; 9 bases line up with TRBD1. Germline CDR1 reads SGHTA; CDR2 reads FQGNSA. This CDR3 region has 14 residues. J lost 6 bases, V lost 5 bases, and 7 bases had no gene match. The CDR3 is CASSGDREEHGYTF. The CDR3 DNA is TGTGCCAGCAGCGGGGACAGGGAAGAGCATGGCTACACCTTC.

The chain joins TRBV6-6 to TRBJ1-5; a possible D gene is TRBD1 (5 bases). Trimming stripped 7 bases from V and 3 bases from J, with 13 bases between. CDR1 and CDR2 from the germline V gene are MNHNY and SVGAGI (reference sequence). The CDR3 sequence is 14 residues long. The CDR3 sequence: CASTLGQLNQPQHF. The CDR3, as DNA: TGTGCCAGCACCTTGGGGCAGCTCAATCAGCCCCAGCATTTT.

This chain links TRBV7-3 with TRBJ1-1; possible D gene TRBD1, 6 bases. V lost 2 bases, J lost 4 bases, and 11 bases lay in between. The CDR3 is 14 amino acids. Germline CDR1 reads SGHTA; CDR2 reads FQGTGA. CDR3 coding DNA: TGTGCCAGCAGCTTACGTCAGGGGATCACTGAAGCTTTCTTT. Translating it yields CASSLRQGITEAFF.

This rearrangement joins TRBV9 to TRBJ1-2, with D possibly matching TRBD1 (5 bases). The CDR3 loop spans 14 amino acids. CDR1 is SGDLS and CDR2 is YYNGEE in the germline V gene. The V and J ends lost 4 bases and 5 bases respectively, with 15 bases between them. The CDR3 here is CASSSGGYGYGYTF. The DNA of the CDR3 is TGTGCCAGCAGCTCGGGGGGATATGGGTATGGCTACACCTTC.

Only one count was recorded for this clone. The chain's CDR3 is CAWSPIDSEIYGYTF. In DNA, the CDR3 is TGTGCCTGGAGTCCGATCGACTCCGAAATCTATGGCTACACCTTC. The chain has TRBV30 and TRBJ1-2; D gene ambiguous. CDR1 and CDR2 (germline): GTSNPN, SVGIG (reference sequence). V was shortened by 2 bases and J by 4 bases, with 17 bases between the two germline ends. CDR3 length equals 15 residues. Using reference TRBV30 and TRBJ1-2 for the parts outside the CDR3, the full variable domain is SQTIHQWPATLVQPVGSPLSLECTVEGTSNPNLYWYRQAAGRGLQLLFYSVGIGQISSEVPQNLSASRPQDRQFILSSKKLLLSDSGFYLCAWSPIDSEIYGYTFGSGTRLTVV.

The chain links TRBV5-4 to TRBJ2-3; 9 nucleotides agree with TRBD2. The CDR3 is made up of 15 amino acids. V lost 6 bases, J lost 7 bases, and 12 bases stayed unmatched. CDR1 and CDR2 (germline): SGHNT, YYREEE (reference sequence). This CDR3 is CASIAGGGAKNTQYF. In DNA form, the CDR3 reads TGTGCCAGCATCGCGGGCGGGGGGGCGAAAAATACGCAGTATTTT.

This chain uses TRBV7-9 with TRBJ2-7, with 14 bases aligning to TRBD2. Germline loops: CDR1 SEHNR, CDR2 FQNEAQ (reference sequence). The CDR3 sequence is 18 residues long. The junction had 9 bases not matched to a gene; V was cut back by 3 bases and J by 2 bases. The CDR3, as DNA: TGTGCCAGCAGCTTCCCCTCGACTAGCGGGGGGGCCGCCTACGAGCAGTACTTC. Its translation: CASSFPSTSGGAAYEQYF.

The chain joins TRBV28 to TRBJ1-6, with TRBD1 matching over 9 bases. Germline CDR1 and CDR2: MDHEN and SYDVKM. J gave up 5 bases and V 3 bases, and 14 bases lay outside the gene matches. There are 19 residues in the CDR3. The chain's CDR3 is CASSFGDRGVVLDNSPLHF. CDR3 in DNA: TGTGCCAGCAGTTTTGGCGACAGGGGGGTCGTTTTGGATAATTCACCCCTCCACTTT.

This chain joins TRBV19 and TRBJ2-3; D call uncertain. The V and J ends lost 6 bases and 5 bases respectively, with 9 bases between them. The germline CDR1 and CDR2 sequences are LNHDA and SQIVND (reference sequence). The CDR3 length is 12 residues. CDR3 sequence (DNA): TGTGCCAGTAGCTCTTACAGAGATACGCAGTATTTT. It encodes CASSSYRDTQYF.

The genes are TRBV19 and TRBJ1-5, with 8 bases aligning to TRBD1. The germline CDR1 and CDR2 sequences are LNHDA and SQIVND (reference sequence). The CDR3 runs 17 residues. V dropped 3 bases and J dropped 0; count of bases not matched to a gene: 7. The CDR3 DNA reads TGTGCCAGTAGTATCGGACAGGGACTGAATAGCAATCAGCCCCAGCATTTT. This translates into CASSIGQGLNSNQPQHF.

The CDR3 protein is CASSLGDRGNYGYTF. The CDR3 DNA reads TGTGCCAGCAGCTTGGGGGACAGGGGCAACTATGGCTACACCTTC. This chain links TRBV11-2 with TRBJ1-2; 10 nucleotides line up with TRBD1. V was clipped by 3 bases and J by 2 bases; unmatched bases: 3. CDR3 length equals 15 residues. Germline CDR1 and CDR2: SGHAT and FQNNGV.

This chain joins TRBV11-1 and TRBJ1-1; 8 bases fit TRBD1. The germline gives CDR1 SGHAT, CDR2 FQDESV (reference sequence). There are 12 residues in the CDR3. Germline trimming cut 11 bases from V and 5 bases from J; bases unmatched to any gene: 7. DNA of the CDR3: TGTGCCGGACAGGGTAGAGGTACTGAAGCTTTCTTT. This sequence encodes CAGQGRGTEAFF.

The chain recombines TRBV28 with TRBJ1-5; 11 nucleotides match TRBD1. CDR3 length: 16 amino acids. Germline lookup yields CDR1 MDHEN and CDR2 SYDVKM. V lost 3 bases, J lost 7 bases, and 8 bases stayed unmatched. The chain's CDR3 is CASSLYGTGGKQPQHF. The CDR3 nucleotides are TGTGCCAGCAGTTTGTATGGGACAGGGGGTAAACAGCCCCAGCATTTT. The whole variable domain, remainder taken from reference TRBV28 and TRBJ1-5, is DVKVTQSSRYLVKRTGEKVFLECVQDMDHENMFWYRQDPGLGLRLIYFSYDVKMKEKGDIPEGYSVSREKKERFSLILESASTNQTSMYLCASSLYGTGGKQPQHFGDGTRLSIL.

The CDR3 region has the DNA TGTGCCAGCAGCCGGGACAGGGGGTATGGCTACACCTTC. It translates to CASSRDRGYGYTF. The rearrangement uses TRBV7-2 and TRBJ1-2; 11 bases line up with TRBD1. Unmatched junction bases numbered 1, after V lost 5 bases and J lost 5 bases. In germline, CDR1 is SGHTA, CDR2 FQGNSA. This CDR3 region has 13 residues. The full variable domain, with the rest looked up from reference TRBV7-2 and TRBJ1-2, is GAGVSQSPSNKVTEKGKDVELRCDPISGHTALYWYRQSLGQGLEFLIYFQGNSAPDKSGLPSDRFSAERTGGSVSTLTIQRTQQEDSAVYLCASSRDRGYGYTFGSGTRLTVV.

V usage is TRBV5-1 and J usage is TRBJ1-3, with D possibly TRBD1 on 5 matching bases. The germline gives CDR1 SGHRS, CDR2 YFSETQ. This CDR3 has 15 amino acids. The ends were cut back, 4 bases at V and 0 bases at J, with 11 bases in the middle. The CDR3 DNA sequence: TGCGCCAGCAGCGTCGACAGACCCTCTGGAAACACCATATATTTT. It yields the protein CASSVDRPSGNTIYF.

The rearrangement joins TRBV6-6 to TRBJ2-7; 7 nucleotides match TRBD1. CDR1 and CDR2 (germline): MNHNY, SVGAGI (reference sequence). J gave up 7 bases and V 6 bases, and 3 bases lay outside the gene matches. This CDR3 has 11 amino acids. CDR3 coding DNA: TGTGCCAGCAGGGTGGACAGGGAGCAGTACTTC. This gives the protein CASRVDREQYF.

The chain uses TRBV5-1 and TRBJ1-2; TRBD1 is a possible D gene (5 bases). This CDR3 has 15 amino acids. Trimming cost V 4 bases and J 6 bases, with 19 bases left between them. In germline, CDR1 is SGHRS, CDR2 YFSETQ. CDR3 loop: CASSPGWGSGDGYTF. For the CDR3, the DNA is TGCGCCAGCAGCCCCGGGTGGGGCTCTGGGGATGGCTACACCTTC.

The chain joins TRBV7-9 to TRBJ2-1; 9 positions agree with TRBD2. The CDR3 is made up of 17 amino acids. Germline CDR1 reads SEHNR; CDR2 reads FQNEAQ (reference sequence). V lost 5 bases, J lost 1 base, and 9 bases stayed unmatched. CDR3 in amino acids: CASSSAGGRHSYNEQFF. CDR3 coding DNA: TGTGCCAGCAGCAGCGCGGGGGGGCGCCATTCCTACAATGAGCAGTTCTTC.

V is TRBV28 and J is TRBJ2-5; TRBD2 agrees at 10 bases. The CDR3 covers 17 residues. The V gene end was trimmed by 5 bases and the J gene end by 1 base; junction bases not matched to a gene: 10. Germline V gene lookup returns CDR1 MDHEN and CDR2 SYDVKM. CDR3 nucleotide sequence: TGTGCCAGCAGTCAGACATCAGGGACTAGCGCCCAAGAGACCCAGTACTTC. Translating gives CASSQTSGTSAQETQYF. The full variable domain, with the rest looked up from reference TRBV28 and TRBJ2-5, is DVKVTQSSRYLVKRTGEKVFLECVQDMDHENMFWYRQDPGLGLRLIYFSYDVKMKEKGDIPEGYSVSREKKERFSLILESASTNQTSMYLCASSQTSGTSAQETQYFGPGTRLLVL.

The chain is built from TRBV5-1 and TRBJ2-7, with 7 positions matching TRBD1. The trim removed 0 bases at V and 3 bases at J, leaving 3 bases unmatched. Germline V CDR1 and CDR2: SGHRS, YFSETQ. The CDR3 covers 14 residues. CDR3 sequence reads: CASSLGQGYYEQYF. In DNA, the CDR3 is TGCGCCAGCAGCTTGGGACAGGGATACTACGAGCAGTACTTC.

The V call is TRBV29-1, the J call TRBJ1-2, with D tentatively TRBD1 (5 bases). CDR3 length equals 15 residues. With 3 bases removed from V and 4 bases from J, the gap between germline ends came to 18 bases. Germline-derived CDR1 and CDR2 are SQVTM and ANQGSEA. DNA of the CDR3: TGCAGCGTTGATCCCGCCCGTGGGGCCTCCTATGGCTACACCTTC. Translated, it gives CSVDPARGASYGYTF.

V usage is TRBV10-3 and J usage is TRBJ2-3; D not certain. Germline V CDR1 and CDR2: ENHRY, SYGVKD. The CDR3 is 13 amino acids. V lost 4 bases and J 1 base, leaving 6 bases between the germline ends. The CDR3 spells CAISGAGTDTQYF. CDR3 sequence (DNA): TGTGCCATCAGTGGTGCGGGCACAGATACGCAGTATTTT.